The 17 T cell receptor beta chains listed next were all sequenced from one sample in a study of CD8+CD57+ T cells in acquired aplastic anemia. By flow cytometry, patients selected for sequencing had shown an expansion of CD8+CD57+ cells. TCR beta VDJ combinations and CDR3 sequences were profiled from genomic DNA. TCRdb reprocessed the reads via MiXCR and lists one record per CDR3 protein. There are roughly 240,000 distinct CDR3 sequences in the sample; 40% to 50% occur only once, and over 7.5% lies in the top ten. Sample: sorted CD4+, CD8+, or CD8+CD57+ T cells (not recorded which) from PBMCs. The receptors shown here come from a human donor with aplastic anemia.

The rearrangement links TRBV15 to TRBJ2-1, with D possibly matching TRBD1 (5 bases). Germline V gene data show CDR1 as LNHNV and CDR2 as YYDKDF (reference sequence). V lost 3 bases and J lost 9, with 12 bases in between. This CDR3 region has 13 residues. Here the CDR3 DNA reads TGTGCCACCAGCAGCGGACCAAGGGGTGAGCAGTTCTTC. Residues: CATSSGPRGEQFF.

This clonotype was detected many times. The chain couples TRBV9 to TRBJ1-2; possible D gene TRBD1, 5 bases. Looked up from germline, CDR1 is SGDLS and CDR2 is YYNGEE. The CDR3 consists of 13 residues. V was pared by 3 bases and J by 7 bases, with 13 bases between. CDR3 sequence reads: CASSGDGGGGYTF. As DNA, the CDR3 is TGTGCCAGCAGCGGGGATGGGGGAGGTGGCTACACCTTC.

V gene TRBV5-8 combines with J gene TRBJ2-1, with D perhaps TRBD1 (6 bases). CDR1 is SGHTS, CDR2 YDEGEE, per germline. This CDR3 spans 17 amino acids. Between the trimmed V and J ends, which lost 2 bases and 5 bases, there was a span of 20 bases. The CDR3 nucleotides are TGTGCCAGCAGCTTTGGCCCCGGGACAACCCCCCACAATGAGCAGTTCTTC. Protein: CASSFGPGTTPHNEQFF. The entire variable domain, with the rest obtained from reference TRBV5-8 and TRBJ2-1, is as follows: EAGVTQSPTHLIKTRGQQATLRCSPISGHTSVYWYQQALGLGLQFLLWYDEGEERNRGNFPPRFSGRQFPNYSSELNVNALELEDSALYLCASSFGPGTTPHNEQFFGPGTRLTVL.

The chain combines TRBV7-8 with TRBJ2-1, with a possible D match to TRBD2 (6 bases). CDR1 and CDR2 (germline): SGHVS, FQNEAQ. The CDR3 loop spans 18 amino acids. V dropped 5 bases and J dropped 1 base, with 21 bases sitting between them. The DNA of the CDR3 is TGTGCCAGCAGCCCCACAGAGGGCGGGGCGGTGTCCTACAATGAGCAGTTCTTC. Translated, it gives CASSPTEGGAVSYNEQFF. Filled out from reference TRBV7-8 and TRBJ2-1, the complete variable domain reads GAGVSQSPRYKVAKRGQDVALRCDPISGHVSLFWYQQALGQGPEFLTYFQNEAQLDKSGLPSDRFFAERPEGSVSTLKIQRTQQEDSAVYLCASSPTEGGAVSYNEQFFGPGTRLTVL.

The genes are TRBV5-6 and TRBJ1-1; D remains unclear. The CDR3 spans 14 residues. Trimming took off 1 base at V and 5 bases at J, with 12 bases between the two ends. The germline V gene has CDR1 SGHDT and CDR2 YYEEEE. The CDR3 spells CASSLSRGRTEAFF. The CDR3 bases are TGTGCCAGCAGCTTGTCACGGGGTAGGACTGAAGCTTTCTTT.

V gene TRBV7-9 combines with J gene TRBJ2-6; weak D call: TRBD1 (6 bases). The CDR3 contains 17 residues. Trimming removed 2 bases from V and 0 bases from J, with 11 bases in between. The germline V gene encodes CDR1 SEHNR and CDR2 FQNEAQ (reference sequence). This CDR3 reads CASSLMDSSSGANVLTF. CDR3 nucleotides: TGTGCCAGCAGCTTAATGGACAGCAGCTCTGGGGCCAACGTCCTGACTTTC.

This clonotype turned up a few times. The rearrangement links TRBV20-1 to TRBJ2-5, with unresolved D. V was shortened by 1 base and J by 1 base, with 7 bases between the two germline ends. The germline CDR1 and CDR2 sequences are DFQATT and SNEGSKA (reference sequence). There are 13 residues in the CDR3. The CDR3 DNA reads as TGCAGTGCTAGAGTGGGGTCCCAAGAGACCCAGTACTTC. Translating gives CSARVGSQETQYF.

This chain uses TRBV19 with TRBJ1-1, with no clear D. V dropped 7 bases and J dropped 0 bases, with 15 bases sitting between them. The germline gives CDR1 LNHDA, CDR2 SQIVND (reference sequence). The CDR3 runs 15 residues. CDR3 amino acids: CASTPRKGLNTEAFF. DNA of the CDR3: TGTGCCAGTACCCCCCGAAAGGGTCTGAACACTGAAGCTTTCTTT.

The chain carries TRBV6-1 and TRBJ2-7; 9 nucleotides align to TRBD2. The V segment lost 6 bases and the J segment 3 bases; nucleotides outside the gene matches: 6. The V gene's germline CDR1 is MNHNS and CDR2 SASEGT. CDR3 length: 14 amino acids. The DNA for the CDR3 is TGTGCCAGCAGGATAGCGGGGGCCGACTACGAGCAGTACTTC. Residues: CASRIAGADYEQYF.

J is TRBJ1-1 and V is TRBV30; 10 positions match TRBD1. The length of the CDR3 is 13 residues. Germline lookup yields CDR1 GTSNPN and CDR2 SVGIG (reference sequence). The trim removed 6 bases at V and 2 bases at J, leaving 3 bases unmatched. The CDR3 bases are TGTGCCTGTAAGACAGGGGGCAACACTGAAGCTTTCTTT. This encodes CACKTGGNTEAFF.

In its sample, this clonotype was seen many times. This chain joins TRBV5-1 and TRBJ2-7, with TRBD2 matching over 12 bases. The CDR3 contains 17 residues. Looked up from germline, CDR1 is SGHRS and CDR2 is YFSETQ. Losses at the gene ends were 4 bases for V and 2 bases for J; bases not matched to a gene: 10. CDR3 sequence (DNA): TGCGCCAGCAGCGCGCCATCAGGACTAGCGGGGACCTACGAGCAGTACTTC. Its protein product is CASSAPSGLAGTYEQYF.

About this clonotype: Mismatch with germline at one junction end may stem from a read error. The chain joins TRBV4-3 to TRBJ1-4; no definite D call. The V gene's germline CDR1 is LGHNA and CDR2 YSLEER. The CDR3 totals 16 residues. The CDR3: CASSQDGWPTNEKLVF. CDR3 coding DNA: TGCGCCAGCAGCCAAGACGGATGGCCAACTAATGAAAAACTGGTTTTT.

V and J are TRBV9 and TRBJ1-1, with D possibly matching TRBD1 (6 bases). V was clipped by 0 bases and J by 5 bases, with 11 bases between them. The CDR3 spans 14 residues. Germline CDR1 reads SGDLS; CDR2 reads YYNGEE. In nucleotides, the CDR3 is TGTGCCAGCAGCGTAGGAACGGGGGCGACTGAAGCTTTCTTT. Translating gives CASSVGTGATEAFF.

The chain joins TRBV5-1 to TRBJ1-1, with a tentative D call TRBD1 (5 bases). CDR3 length: 14 amino acids. Germline CDR1 and CDR2: SGHRS and YFSETQ. V was cut by 0 bases and J by 4 bases, with 10 bases left in between. The chain's CDR3 is CASSLAGGFTEAFF. The CDR3 DNA reads TGCGCCAGCAGCTTGGCTGGGGGGTTCACTGAAGCTTTCTTT.

This clonotype was detected ten times or more. The chain uses TRBV4-2 and TRBJ2-7, with unresolved D. Germline-derived CDR1 and CDR2 are LGHNA and YNFKEQ. Deletions cut 1 base from V and 4 bases from J, with 8 bases between. The CDR3 runs to 13 residues. In DNA form, the CDR3 reads TGTGCCAGCAGCCAAGGTGGGCTTTACGAGCAGTACTTC. It codes for CASSQGGLYEQYF.

The gene calls are TRBV10-3 and TRBJ1-5; D remains ambiguous. CDR3 size: 13 residues. Germline V gene data show CDR1 as ENHRY and CDR2 as SYGVKD. The V end lost 6 bases, the J end lost 6 bases, and 12 bases lay between the germline ends. The CDR3 DNA reads as TGTGCCATCAGGGTGTCGTGGGTTCAGCCCCAGCATTTT. Its protein product is CAIRVSWVQPQHF.

This clonotype was seen ten or more times. V and J are TRBV7-3 and TRBJ2-3; 15 nucleotides agree with TRBD2. Trimming cost V 5 bases and J 5 bases; bases outside gene matches: 11. CDR3 length equals 18 residues. The germline gives CDR1 SGHTA, CDR2 FQGTGA. The chain's CDR3 is CASSTTRTSGGAVDTQYF. In nucleotides, the CDR3 is TGTGCCAGCAGCACAACCCGGACTAGCGGGGGGGCCGTAGATACGCAGTATTTT.